This T cell receptor beta chain is drawn from a study of T cells in Graves' hyperthyroidism and ophthalmopathy (dated by TCRdb to between 2018 and 2021). About the study as a whole: Peripheral blood samples were taken at initial diagnosis, before any treatment was given. Prospective prediction of ophthalmopathy was tested in an independent validation cohort of 18 to 20 hyperthyroidism patients and 17 patients who later progressed to ophthalmopathy. The paper reports TCR Vbeta CDR3 sequencing of more than 120 peripheral blood samples: around 45 ophthalmopathy, fewer than 80 hyperthyroidism and around 17 progressor patients. The roughly 91 discovery patients were randomly divided into training and test sets at a 7:3 ratio. Thyroid tissue and blood T-cell repertoires from roughly six Graves' hyperthyroidism patients were also compared in the study. Once sampling was done, hyperthyroidism patients were given methimazole at a starting dose of 30 mg daily, whereas ophthalmopathy patients were given high-dose intravenous methylprednisolone. To identify TCR V-J signatures that set the groups apart, the researchers used a discovery cohort of about a hundred patients, made up of about 44 with Graves' ophthalmopathy and about 60 with stable Graves' hyperthyroidism. Points the paper makes about the study in general: In validation, the model predicted progression to ophthalmopathy a median of roughly 6.1 months before onset, with about 70% sensitivity and 72.22% specificity. Most expanded thyroid clonotypes (frequency above 0.001) were also found in blood, which suggests that blood repertoires may mirror thyroid immune responses. Sample size was not statistically predetermined, and blinding of investigators to group allocation was not performed. Ophthalmopathy was separated from stable hyperthyroidism by a 13 V-J signature model, with approximately 85% sensitivity and 81% to 83% specificity obtained in cross-validation and 80%/75% obtained in testing.

Moderately to severely active disease, a Clinical Activity Score of at least 3, a NOSPECS grade of at least 4, and a duration under 3 months were present in ophthalmopathy patients. Any patient with an uncontrolled infection, another autoimmune disease, pregnancy or lactation was excluded. Diagnoses were based on clinical symptoms, serum thyroxine and TRAb, thyroid ultrasound and orbital computed tomography. PBMCs were separated from approximately 10 ml of fresh peripheral blood using Ficoll-Paque density gradient centrifugation. Trizol reagent was used to extract total RNA, and RNA quality was then checked on an Agilent 2100 Bioanalyzer. Turning to this clonotype: What antigen it recognizes has not been identified. No qualities accompany the bases; no much larger clone lies one base away.

The TCR beta CDR3 regions were amplified from the RNA transcripts. A first-round RT-PCR of the TCR CDR3 used the HTBI primer set with the Qiagen OneStep RT-PCR kit. The libraries were constructed in a second round of multiplex PCR and then size-selected and purified. Libraries were sequenced paired-end with 100 bp reads on an Illumina HiSeq2000. The authors' analysis ran thus. SOAPnuke was used to process the raw data, with reads discarded if the reads contained adapters or uncalled bases, had a mean Phred below 15, or lacked an exact constant-primer or identifier match. COPE v1.2.5 was used to merge the high-quality paired reads, and each unique nucleotide sequence was defined as a clonotype. Clonotypes were aligned to IMGT TRBV, TRBD and TRBJ reference segments using MiTCR v1.1. Only V-J combinations with frequency above 0.0001, covering about 99% of repertoires, were analysed. A TCS score was defined as the ratio between F50 (clonal expansion) and ExV (chaos), using BLOSUM62-based TCRdist between CDR3 peptides within each V-J. Welch's t-statistics and random forest reduced around 550 V-J features to roughly 13, which were used in a naive Bayes classifier (R e1071). TCRdb handled the public reads itself, with Q25 trimming in fastp and clone calling in MiXCR, and kept productive beta chains. Rows with one shared CDR3 protein collapse into an entry with the most common genes and DNA. It is TCRdb's table, rather than the study itself, that gives the V and J calls and clone size. Recorded for this sample are under 250,000 distinct CDR3 sequences; 24% of them occurred a single time. The top ten clonotypes cover roughly 35% of the sample.

Unmatched junction bases come to 5, with V trimmed by 4 bases and J by 5 bases. Including the terminal cysteine and phenylalanine, the CDR3 comprises 15 residues. The retained sequence is limited to the CDR3, 45 bases, with the frame set at the first base. The chain uses TRBV12-3 or TRBV12-4 and TRBJ2-5; TRBD2 matches 12 bases in the middle. Sequenced sample: blood. The sequence derives from a middle-aged woman with Graves' ophthalmopathy. Here the CDR3 is given as CASSSSGRALETQYF. The base sequence is TGTGCCAGCAGTTCTAGCGGGAGGGCCTTGGAGACCCAGTACTTC.